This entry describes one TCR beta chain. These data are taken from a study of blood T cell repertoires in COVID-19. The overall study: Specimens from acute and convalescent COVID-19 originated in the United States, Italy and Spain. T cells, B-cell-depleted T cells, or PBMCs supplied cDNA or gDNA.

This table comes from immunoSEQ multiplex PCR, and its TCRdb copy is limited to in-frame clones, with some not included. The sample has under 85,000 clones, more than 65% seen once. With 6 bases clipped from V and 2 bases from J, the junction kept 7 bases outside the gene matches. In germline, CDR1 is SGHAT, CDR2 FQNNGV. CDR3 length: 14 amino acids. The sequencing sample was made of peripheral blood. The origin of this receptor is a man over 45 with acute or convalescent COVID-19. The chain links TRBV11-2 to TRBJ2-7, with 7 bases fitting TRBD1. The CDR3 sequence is CASSYRDRTYEQYF. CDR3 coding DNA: TGTGCCAGCAGTTACCGGGACAGAACCTACGAGCAGTACTTC.